This TCR beta chain emerged from a study of blood T cell repertoires in COVID-19 (dated by TCRdb to the early 2020s). Regarding the study in general: The collaborator samples originated in the United States, Italy and Spain and spanned the acute and convalescent phases of COVID-19. The material from the prospective study consisted of cDNA or gDNA derived from T cells, B-cell-depleted T cells, or PBMCs. Subjects who had been exposed to COVID-19, were actively infected with it, or had recovered from it provided the deeply sampled blood TCRbeta repertoires that made up the dataset. The repertoires were released in a freely available public database intended as a resource for research on the immune response to SARS-CoV-2. The samples were drawn from two sources: the first 160 participants of the ongoing ImmuneRACE study, and over 1,000 subjects contributed by 6 global collaborators. Nearly every sample came with metadata listing a de-identified subject ID, COVID-19 status, age in years and sex. Where HLA class I and class II types were available, the types were taken from metadata supplied by the sample provider, not from assay-based typing.

Collaborating institutions collected whole blood in K2EDTA tubes following their own protocols. For TCRbeta analysis, collaborators shipped samples in one of three forms: frozen whole blood, isolated PBMCs, or DNA extracted from either of those sample types. Findings and caveats that apply to the study as a whole: The quantity of clinical and demographic metadata differed by source and by participant and was supplied without curation.

V is trimmed back by 4 bases and J by 5 bases, and the junction contains 16 bases that no gene match accounts for. Spanning cysteine to phenylalanine, the CDR3 consists of 19 amino acids. Only the CDR3 DNA stays, 57 bases, in frame from base 1. CDR1 and CDR2, looked up from the germline V gene, are MNHNS and SASEGT. TCRbeta CDR3 regions were amplified from genomic DNA using the immunoSEQ Assay, a bias-controlled multiplex PCR. The study's own analysis went as follows. Within the assay, amplification of reference gene primers was used to estimate how many nucleated cells each sample contained. To quantify the absolute abundance of each unique TCRbeta CDR3 rearrangement, sequence reads were collapsed and filtered. Productive Simpson clonality was computed per sample as the square root of Simpson's diversity index over productive rearrangements. The source is immuneACCESS, and TCRdb retained only in-frame sequences with V and J called. Part of the clones is not carried over; for the studies checked, unresolved V genes explain less than half of this, and the remainder is unexplained. V and J calls and clone size are as listed in that table; D and trimming were resolved from the DNA. This sample holds 89,000 or so clones; 90% to 95% were observed only once. The ten largest clones represent approximately 4.3% of the sample.

With regard to this clone: Its antigen is still unknown. There are no base qualities to consult, and no much larger clone falls within one base.

The chain is encoded by TRBV6-1 joined to TRBJ2-5; 13 of the junction bases match TRBD2. This TCR derives from a human donor with active COVID-19. The donor label of this sample is uncertain. The sample taken for sequencing was peripheral blood. The DNA is TGTGCCAGCAGTGGCCCCGGCAGGGTCCCACTAGCGGGGGGGGAGACCCAGTACTTC. Its translation reads: CASSGPGRVPLAGGETQYF.